A selection of T cell receptor beta chains follows, all from one sample in a study of identical twins. TCRdb independently ran MiXCR on the 5' RACE reads; one entry per CDR3 protein. The sample includes roughly 260,000 distinct CDR3 sequences, approximately 6.8% of them seen just once. This same sample was also part of a study on yellow fever vaccine responses in identical twins.

The sample taken for sequencing was CD8+ T cells sorted from blood. The receptors shown here come from a woman between 18 and 29 years old in good health. Each CDR3 is given with its conserved first and last residue. Each record gives: D gene, J gene, clone size, V gene, CDR3 protein, CDR3 DNA. D genes are given only for firm matches. Not every row has a clone size; where given, it reads once, few, many or a size class.

-,TRBJ1-5,many,TRBV7-8,CASSLDRGVSNQPQHF,TGTGCCAGCAGCTTAGACCGGGGGGTTAGCAATCAGCCCCAGCATTTT
TRBD2,TRBJ2-1,many,TRBV7-2,CASSPGLALYNEQFF,TGTGCCAGCAGCCCGGGACTAGCTCTTTACAATGAGCAGTTCTTC
-,TRBJ1-5,many,TRBV29-1,CSVETGLNQPQHF,TGCAGCGTTGAAACAGGTCTCAATCAGCCCCAGCATTTT
-,TRBJ2-3,-,TRBV7-9,CASSLELYTDTQYF,TGTGCCAGCAGCTTGGAACTTTACACAGATACGCAGTATTTT
TRBD2,TRBJ2-1,few,TRBV7-9,CASSFLLLGEGLEQFF,TGTGCCAGCAGCTTCCTGTTGTTGGGGGAGGGTCTAGAGCAGTTCTTC
-,TRBJ1-6,-,TRBV4-1,CASSQRWPLVGANSPLHF,TGCGCCAGCAGCCAACGGTGGCCCTTGGTGGGGGCGAATTCACCCCTCCACTTT
TRBD2,TRBJ2-3,-,TRBV10-3,CAISVAGERDTQYF,TGTGCCATCAGTGTAGCGGGAGAGCGGGATACGCAGTATTTT
-,TRBJ1-2,few,TRBV5-1,CASSLEAVGTDYGYTF,TGCGCCAGCAGCTTGGAAGCGGTCGGGACGGACTATGGCTACACCTTC
-,TRBJ2-2,-,TRBV6-5,CASSYGLGTTGELFF,TGTGCCAGCAGTTACGGCCTAGGTACCACCGGGGAGCTGTTTTTT
-,TRBJ1-2,few,TRBV20-1,CSAWDNGSNGYTF,TGCAGTGCTTGGGACAACGGAAGTAATGGCTACACCTTC
TRBD2,TRBJ2-3,-,TRBV27,CASSLGLALTDTQYF,TGTGCCAGCAGTCTGGGACTAGCATTGACGGATACGCAGTATTTT
TRBD2,TRBJ2-2,many,TRBV12-3/TRBV12-4,CASSPTTSGNRELFF,TGTGCCAGCAGTCCGACGACTAGCGGAAACCGGGAGCTGTTTTTT
TRBD1,TRBJ2-3,-,TRBV15,CATRTGTGGIADTQYF,TGTGCCACCAGGACCGGGACAGGGGGCATCGCAGATACGCAGTATTTT
-,TRBJ1-5,few,TRBV6-2/TRBV6-3,CASSYLRGAQPQHF,TGTGCCAGCAGTTACTTAAGGGGGGCTCAGCCCCAGCATTTT
TRBD2,TRBJ2-3,many,TRBV12-3/TRBV12-4,CASSLTASGNTQYF,TGTGCCAGCAGTTTAACGGCTAGCGGGAATACGCAGTATTTT
-,TRBJ1-2,few,TRBV25-1,CASSEVERYGYTF,TGTGCCAGCAGTGAAGTGGAGCGCTATGGCTACACCTTC
-,TRBJ1-2,many,TRBV5-1,CASSPSEGAYGYTF,TGCGCCAGCAGCCCTTCGGAAGGTGCCTATGGCTACACCTTC
-,TRBJ2-1,few,TRBV10-2,CASNTGTSNEQFF,TGCGCCAGCAACACCGGGACTTCCAATGAGCAGTTCTTC
-,TRBJ2-1,many,TRBV12-3/TRBV12-4,CASSPWGDRSYNEQFF,TGTGCCAGCAGCCCCTGGGGGGACCGCTCCTACAATGAGCAGTTCTTC
-,TRBJ2-1,-,TRBV20-1,CSASSTGTQYNEQFF,TGCAGTGCTTCGTCCACCGGGACACAATACAATGAGCAGTTCTTC
-,TRBJ1-1,few,TRBV18,CASSPFDKVTEAFF,TGTGCCAGCTCACCGTTTGACAAGGTTACTGAAGCTTTCTTT
-,TRBJ2-5,-,TRBV10-3,CAIRGLLQETQYF,TGTGCCATCAGAGGACTACTCCAAGAGACCCAGTACTTC
-,TRBJ2-5,few,TRBV7-6,CASSLLPGETQYF,TGTGCCAGCAGCTTACTCCCGGGAGAGACCCAGTACTTC
-,TRBJ2-7,few,TRBV29-1,CSVGGSVEQYF,TGCAGCGTTGGGGGTTCTGTGGAGCAGTACTTC
TRBD1,TRBJ1-1,few,TRBV4-1,CASSQVRGRGEAFF,TGCGCCAGCAGCCAAGTCAGGGGGCGAGGTGAAGCTTTCTTT
-,TRBJ2-4,many,TRBV2,CASSVTRVLAKNIQYF,TGTGCCAGCAGTGTGACCAGGGTCTTAGCCAAAAACATTCAGTACTTC
-,TRBJ1-4,few,TRBV13,CASSPPDSREKLFF,TGTGCCAGCAGCCCCCCCGACAGTCGTGAAAAACTGTTTTTT
TRBD1,TRBJ2-2,few,TRBV9,CASSYPKGATNTGELFF,TGTGCCAGCAGCTACCCGAAGGGGGCCACGAACACCGGGGAGCTGTTTTTT
TRBD1,TRBJ2-1,-,TRBV10-2,CASSGTGGEQFF,TGCGCCAGCAGTGGCACAGGGGGTGAGCAGTTCTTC
-,TRBJ2-1,-,TRBV9,CASSVEGGRNNEQFF,TGTGCCAGCAGCGTCGAAGGCGGGCGAAACAATGAGCAGTTCTTC
TRBD2,TRBJ2-2,few,TRBV28,CASSPLAGVAGELFF,TGTGCCAGCAGCCCCCTAGCGGGAGTAGCCGGGGAGCTGTTTTTT
TRBD1,TRBJ2-7,many,TRBV12-3/TRBV12-4,CASSPGTENEQYF,TGTGCCAGCAGTCCCGGGACAGAGAACGAGCAGTACTTC
-,TRBJ1-1,many,TRBV5-4,CASSPHAGSNTEAFF,TGTGCCAGCAGCCCCCACGCAGGGTCGAACACTGAAGCTTTCTTT
-,TRBJ2-2,few,TRBV20-1,CSARAIDSSPQAGELFF,TGCAGTGCTAGAGCCATAGACTCATCCCCTCAGGCCGGGGAGCTGTTTTTT
-,TRBJ1-6,many,TRBV27,CASSFRWRDFYNSPLHF,TGTGCCAGCAGTTTTAGATGGAGGGATTTTTATAATTCACCCCTCCACTTT
TRBD2,TRBJ2-3,few,TRBV20-1,CSARRVERGLTDTQYF,TGCAGTGCTAGAAGGGTTGAGCGGGGCCTCACAGATACGCAGTATTTT
TRBD1,TRBJ1-2,-,TRBV6-5,CASSHQGGYGYTF,TGTGCCAGCAGTCACCAGGGGGGCTATGGCTACACCTTC
-,TRBJ2-3,-,TRBV6-4,CAGLSGGADTQYF,TGTGCCGGACTCTCAGGGGGGGCGGATACGCAGTATTTT
-,TRBJ2-7,few,TRBV29-1,CSVVPGPYEQYF,TGCAGCGTTGTGCCAGGCCCCTACGAGCAGTACTTC
TRBD2,TRBJ2-5,-,TRBV25-1,CASSESLAGEETQYF,TGTGCCAGCAGTGAGTCCCTAGCGGGGGAAGAGACCCAGTACTTC
-,TRBJ2-3,-,TRBV27,CASFGGGPPDTQYF,TGTGCCAGCTTTGGGGGAGGCCCGCCAGATACGCAGTATTTT
-,TRBJ2-7,many,TRBV20-1,CSAKGRERSYEQYF,TGCAGTGCCAAAGGCAGGGAGAGGTCCTACGAGCAGTACTTC
-,TRBJ2-1,few,TRBV7-8,CANSLGFHNEQFF,TGTGCCAACAGCTTAGGTTTTCACAATGAGCAGTTCTTC
-,TRBJ1-6,few,TRBV7-9,CASSLGPSSYNSPLHF,TGTGCCAGCAGCTTAGGGCCGAGCTCCTATAATTCACCCCTCCACTTT
-,TRBJ1-5,-,TRBV2,CASKDRPLEPQHF,TGTGCCAGCAAGGACAGACCACTAGAGCCCCAGCATTTT
-,TRBJ2-5,many,TRBV4-2,CASSQEGTTGRQETQYF,TGTGCCAGCAGCCAAGAAGGAACTACCGGACGTCAAGAGACCCAGTACTTC
-,TRBJ2-3,few,TRBV6-4,CASSDSIGASADTQYF,TGTGCCAGCAGTGACTCGATTGGCGCTAGTGCAGATACGCAGTATTTT
-,TRBJ2-5,-,TRBV16,CASSQFGETQYF,TGTGCCAGCAGCCAATTTGGAGAGACCCAGTACTTC
-,TRBJ2-1,many,TRBV5-1,CASSLRVGESSYNEQFF,TGCGCCAGCAGCTTGAGAGTCGGGGAAAGCTCCTACAATGAGCAGTTCTTC
TRBD1,TRBJ1-5,few,TRBV4-1,CASSPAGTGGNQPQHF,TGCGCCAGCAGCCCGGCCGGGACAGGGGGGAATCAGCCCCAGCATTTT
-,TRBJ2-3,-,TRBV27,CASSWDRSTDTQYF,TGTGCCAGCTCTTGGGACCGTTCCACAGATACGCAGTATTTT